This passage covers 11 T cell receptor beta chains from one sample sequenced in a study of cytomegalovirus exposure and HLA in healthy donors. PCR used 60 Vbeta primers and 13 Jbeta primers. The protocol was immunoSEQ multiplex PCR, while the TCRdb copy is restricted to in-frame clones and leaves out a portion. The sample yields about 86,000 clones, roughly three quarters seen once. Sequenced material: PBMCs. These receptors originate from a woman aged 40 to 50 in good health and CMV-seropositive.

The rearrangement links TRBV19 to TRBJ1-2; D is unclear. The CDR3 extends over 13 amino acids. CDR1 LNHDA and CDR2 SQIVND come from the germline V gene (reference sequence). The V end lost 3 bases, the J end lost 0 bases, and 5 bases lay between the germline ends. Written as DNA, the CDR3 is TGTGCCAGTAGTATGGCAACTAACTATGGCTACACCTTC. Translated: CASSMATNYGYTF.

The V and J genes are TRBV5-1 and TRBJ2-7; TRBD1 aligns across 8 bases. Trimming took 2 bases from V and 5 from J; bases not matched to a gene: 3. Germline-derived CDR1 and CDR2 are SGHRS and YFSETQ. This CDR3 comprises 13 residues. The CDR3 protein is CASSFYRGDEQYF. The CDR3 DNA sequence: TGCGCCAGCAGCTTTTACAGGGGGGACGAGCAGTACTTC.

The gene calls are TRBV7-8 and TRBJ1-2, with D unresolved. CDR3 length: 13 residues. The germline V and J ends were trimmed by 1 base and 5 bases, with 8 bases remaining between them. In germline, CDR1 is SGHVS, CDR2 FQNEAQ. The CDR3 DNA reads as TGTGCCAGCAGCTTAGTTCGGGGTTATGGCTACACCTTC. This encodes CASSLVRGYGYTF.

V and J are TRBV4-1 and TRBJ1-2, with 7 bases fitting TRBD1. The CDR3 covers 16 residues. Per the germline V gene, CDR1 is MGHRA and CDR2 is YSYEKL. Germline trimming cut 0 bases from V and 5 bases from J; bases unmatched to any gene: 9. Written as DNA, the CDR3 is TGCGCCAGCAGCCAAGACATTAACAGGGGATTGTATGGCTACACCTTC. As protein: CASSQDINRGLYGYTF.

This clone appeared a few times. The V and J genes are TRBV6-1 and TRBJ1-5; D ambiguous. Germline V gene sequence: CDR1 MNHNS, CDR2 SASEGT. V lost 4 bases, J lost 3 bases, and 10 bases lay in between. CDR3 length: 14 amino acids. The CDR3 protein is CASSGTDNNQPQHF. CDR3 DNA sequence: TGTGCCAGCAGTGGTACAGATAACAATCAGCCCCAGCATTTT.

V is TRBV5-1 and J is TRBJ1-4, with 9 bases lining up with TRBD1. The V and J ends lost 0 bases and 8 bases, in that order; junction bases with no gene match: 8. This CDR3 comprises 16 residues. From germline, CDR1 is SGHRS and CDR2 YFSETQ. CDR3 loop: CASSLDGGQGWEKLFF. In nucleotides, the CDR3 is TGCGCCAGCAGCTTGGATGGGGGACAGGGATGGGAAAAACTGTTTTTT. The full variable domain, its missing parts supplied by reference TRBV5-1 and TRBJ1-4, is KAGVTQTPRYLIKTRGQQVTLSCSPISGHRSVSWYQQTPGQGLQFLFEYFSETQRNKGNFPGRFSGRQFSNSRSEMNVSTLELGDSALYLCASSLDGGQGWEKLFFGSGTQLSVL.

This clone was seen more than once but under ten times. CDR3: CASSLYEQYF. CDR3 in DNA: TGTGCCAGCAGCCTATACGAGCAGTACTTC. The chain combines TRBV2 with TRBJ2-7, with D uncertain. Trimming pared 6 bases from V and 4 bases from J, leaving 4 bases between. Per germline, CDR1 SNHLY and CDR2 FYNNEI. The CDR3 extends over 10 amino acids. The complete variable domain, with remaining parts taken from reference TRBV2 and TRBJ2-7, reads EPEVTQTPSHQVTQMGQEVILRCVPISNHLYFYWYRQILGQKVEFLVSFYNNEISEKSEIFDDQFSVERPDGSNFTLKIRSTKLEDSAMYFCASSLYEQYFGPGTRLTVT.

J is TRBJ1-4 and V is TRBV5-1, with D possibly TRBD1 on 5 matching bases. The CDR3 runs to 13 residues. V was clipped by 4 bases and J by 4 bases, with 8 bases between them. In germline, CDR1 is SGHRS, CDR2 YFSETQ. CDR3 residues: CASSPGGNEKLFF. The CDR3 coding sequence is TGCGCCAGCAGCCCCGGGGGTAATGAAAAACTGTTTTTT.

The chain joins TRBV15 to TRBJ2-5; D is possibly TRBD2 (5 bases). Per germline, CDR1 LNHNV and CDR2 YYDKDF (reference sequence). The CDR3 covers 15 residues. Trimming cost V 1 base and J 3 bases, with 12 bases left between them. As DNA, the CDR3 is TGTGCCACCAGCAGAGCAACGAGCGGAGAAGAGACCCAGTACTTC. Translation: CATSRATSGEETQYF.

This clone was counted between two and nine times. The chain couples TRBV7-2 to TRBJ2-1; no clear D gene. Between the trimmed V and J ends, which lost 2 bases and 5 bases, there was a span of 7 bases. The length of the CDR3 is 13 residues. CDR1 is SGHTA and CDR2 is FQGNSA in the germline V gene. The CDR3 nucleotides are TGTGCCAGCAGCTTATCCCTCCACAATGAGCAGTTCTTC. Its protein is CASSLSLHNEQFF. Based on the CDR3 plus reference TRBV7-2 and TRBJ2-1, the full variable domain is GAGVSQSPSNKVTEKGKDVELRCDPISGHTALYWYRQSLGQGLEFLIYFQGNSAPDKSGLPSDRFSAERTGGSVSTLTIQRTQQEDSAVYLCASSLSLHNEQFFGPGTRLTVL.

This CDR3 is CSSLGGQETQYF. The DNA of the CDR3 is TGCAGCTCCTTGGGGGGCCAAGAGACCCAGTACTTC. This chain joins TRBV29-1 and TRBJ2-5; possibly TRBD2 for D (6 bases). Trimming took 8 bases from V and 1 from J, leaving 11 bases between them. This CDR3 is 12 amino acids long. Per the germline V gene, CDR1 is SQVTM and CDR2 is ANQGSEA.